Following are 16 T cell receptor beta chains from one sample sequenced in a study of blood T cells in healthy people across ages. The use of a sample-barcoded 5' primer and a J-beta primer mix characterized a second PCR of about 7 to 12 cycles. TCRdb ran MiXCR on the 5' RACE reads and lists one entry per CDR3 protein. The sample includes around 870,000 distinct CDR3 sequences, 25% to 30% of them seen just once. The sample comprised blood. All receptors come from a woman of 80 years or more in good health.

This clonotype was observed a few times. This chain connects TRBV19 to TRBJ2-1, with D uncertain. The CDR3 loop spans 14 amino acids. The germline V and J ends were trimmed by 1 base and 7 bases, with 11 bases remaining between them. Germline V CDR1 and CDR2: LNHDA, SQIVND (reference sequence). The DNA of the CDR3 is TGTGCCAGTAGTATAGGTACGCGGCAAAATGAGCAGTTCTTC. It specifies CASSIGTRQNEQFF.

This clonotype was picked up a small number of times. One base away lies a much larger clone, so this may be a sequencing read error. The chain joins TRBV5-4 to TRBJ2-7; 9 bases agree with TRBD1. The CDR3 is made up of 15 amino acids. The germline V gene encodes CDR1 SGHNT and CDR2 YYREEE (reference sequence). CDR3 loop: CASSLPDRGSYEQCF. CDR3 nucleotides: TGTGCCAGCAGCTTGCCGGACAGGGGCTCCTACGAGCAGTGCTTC.

This clonotype has at least ten counts. The chain is built from TRBV5-1 and TRBJ1-4; TRBD1 is a possible D gene (6 bases). From germline, CDR1 is SGHRS and CDR2 YFSETQ. The V end was cut by 2 bases, the J end by 7 bases, with 6 bases between. The CDR3 spans 12 residues. This CDR3 is CASSFRGEKLFF. CDR3 nucleotides: TGCGCCAGCAGCTTCAGGGGTGAAAAACTGTTTTTT. The complete variable domain, with remaining parts taken from reference TRBV5-1 and TRBJ1-4, reads KAGVTQTPRYLIKTRGQQVTLSCSPISGHRSVSWYQQTPGQGLQFLFEYFSETQRNKGNFPGRFSGRQFSNSRSEMNVSTLELGDSALYLCASSFRGEKLFFGSGTQLSVL.

This clonotype has ten or more counts. V is TRBV6-2 or TRBV6-3 and J is TRBJ2-2; 13 bases are shared with TRBD2. CDR3 length: 19 residues. Per the germline V gene, CDR1 is MNHEY and CDR2 is SVGEGT. The V segment lost 0 bases and the J segment 0 bases; nucleotides outside the gene matches: 4. CDR3 protein: CASSYSTSGGLANTGELFF. In DNA, the CDR3 is TGTGCCAGCAGTTACTCGACTAGCGGGGGGCTAGCGAACACCGGGGAGCTGTTTTTT.

For this clonotype: It may be a read error: a sequence one base away is much more abundant. The J gene is TRBJ1-6, the V gene TRBV2, with D possibly TRBD1 on 5 matching bases. The ends were cut back, 6 bases at V and 13 bases at J, with 13 bases in the middle. Per germline, CDR1 SNHLY and CDR2 FYNNEI. The CDR3 runs 12 residues. CDR3: CASRTECLPLHF. DNA of the CDR3: TGTGCCAGCAGGACAGAGTGTCTTCCCCTCCACTTT.

Many counts were recorded for this clonotype. The rearrangement links TRBV5-6 to TRBJ2-1, with 9 positions matching TRBD2. With V trimmed by 0 bases and J by 15 bases, 10 bases remained unmatched. CDR1 and CDR2 from the germline V gene are SGHDT and YYEEEE. The CDR3 loop spans 14 amino acids. CDR3 protein: CASSLEAGGGRWFF. CDR3 nucleotide sequence: TGTGCCAGCAGCTTGGAAGCGGGGGGCGGGAGATGGTTCTTC.

The rearrangement uses TRBV6-5 and TRBJ2-2; TRBD1 might be the D (6 bases). Germline-derived CDR1 and CDR2 are MNHEY and SVGAGI. The ends were cut back, 2 bases at V and 7 bases at J, with 11 bases in the middle. The CDR3 loop spans 14 amino acids. CDR3: CASSYDRPVGELFF. The DNA of the CDR3 is TGTGCCAGCAGTTACGACAGGCCGGTCGGGGAGCTGTTTTTT.

In regard to this clonotype: A read error is possible here, since a much larger clone lies one base away. The gene calls are TRBV4-3 and TRBJ2-5; D is perhaps TRBD2 (6 bases). The CDR3 is 15 amino acids. Germline lookup yields CDR1 LGHNA and CDR2 YSLEER. V was shortened by 0 bases and J by 11 bases, with 19 bases between the two germline ends. The CDR3 DNA is TGCGCCAGCAGCCAAGAGTGGGGGGAAAGACATGAGCAGTACTTC. Amino acid sequence: CASSQEWGERHEQYF.

The J gene is TRBJ2-6, the V gene TRBV5-1, with D perhaps TRBD1 (6 bases). The germline CDR1 and CDR2 sequences are SGHRS and YFSETQ. CDR3 length: 18 residues. V lost 0 bases, J lost 0 bases, and 13 bases lay in between. The CDR3 sequence: CASSLGGSQGSGANVLTF. The DNA of the CDR3 is TGCGCCAGCAGCTTGGGGGGTTCACAGGGCTCTGGGGCCAACGTCCTGACTTTC.

With regard to this clonotype: A read error may produce the germline difference seen at one junction end. The J gene is TRBJ2-4, the V gene TRBV7-2; TRBD1 is a possible D gene (5 bases). Matching the DNA end better, TRBJ2-7 makes the J call doubtful. CDR1 and CDR2 from the germline V gene are SGHTA and FQGNSA. CDR3 length: 14 amino acids. This CDR3 reads CASSLSAGCYEQYF. CDR3 nucleotide sequence: TGTGCCAGTAGCTTAAGTGCAGGGTGCTACGAGCAGTACTTC.

In the case of this clonotype: A much larger clone lies a single base off, so this may be a read error. This chain links TRBV5-1 with TRBJ2-5, with 9 positions matching TRBD2. Germline assignment: CDR1 SGHRS and CDR2 YFSETQ. Losses at the gene ends were 3 bases for V and 4 bases for J; bases not matched to a gene: 7. The length of the CDR3 is 15 residues. The CDR3 here is CASSSASGKAETQYF. DNA for the CDR3: TGCGCCAGCAGCTCCGCTAGCGGGAAGGCAGAGACCCAGTACTTC. The full variable domain, with the rest looked up from reference TRBV5-1 and TRBJ2-5, is KAGVTQTPRYLIKTRGQQVTLSCSPISGHRSVSWYQQTPGQGLQFLFEYFSETQRNKGNFPGRFSGRQFSNSRSEMNVSTLELGDSALYLCASSSASGKAETQYFGPGTRLLVL.

The chain carries TRBV6-1 and TRBJ2-5; TRBD2 matches 7 bases. With 0 bases clipped from V and 11 bases from J, the junction kept 18 bases outside the gene matches. Germline CDR1 and CDR2: MNHNS and SASEGT. The CDR3 loop spans 17 amino acids. The CDR3 protein is CASSEALAGGVYSEQYF. The CDR3 DNA reads as TGTGCCAGCAGTGAAGCGCTCGCTGGGGGGGTCTACAGTGAGCAGTACTTC.

Note on this clonotype: A much larger clone lies a single base off, so this may be a read error. This chain links TRBV7-2 with TRBJ1-6; 9 bases are shared with TRBD1. CDR1 is SGHTA and CDR2 is FQGNSA in the germline V gene. The CDR3 sequence is 15 residues long. The CDR3 spells CASSLVRDREAPPHF. In nucleotides, the CDR3 is TGTGCCAGCAGCTTAGTTCGGGACAGGGAGGCCCCCCCCCACTTT.

The gene calls are TRBV20-1 and TRBJ2-5; D ambiguous. There are 14 residues in the CDR3. The V gene's germline CDR1 is DFQATT and CDR2 SNEGSKA (reference sequence). Trimming shortened V by 1 base and J by 0 bases, and 9 bases separated the two germline ends. For the CDR3, the DNA is TGCAGTGCTAGAGGTGCGGAGTACCAAGAGACCCAGTACTTC. Translating gives CSARGAEYQETQYF.

This clonotype has at least ten counts. The V call is TRBV5-1, the J call TRBJ2-7; D is perhaps TRBD2 (5 bases). The CDR3 sequence is 16 residues long. Trimming shortened V by 0 bases and J by 5 bases, and 18 bases separated the two germline ends. Germline V gives CDR1 SGHRS, CDR2 YFSETQ. The CDR3 bases are TGCGCCAGCAGCTTGGGAGATAGGTCGGGGATCCACGAGCAGTACTTC. Translating it yields CASSLGDRSGIHEQYF.

This clonotype was seen many times. The chain carries TRBV18 and TRBJ2-5; D is possibly TRBD2 (6 bases). Germline assignment: CDR1 KGHSH and CDR2 LQKENI. The CDR3 totals 14 residues. With 3 bases removed from V and 4 bases from J, the gap between germline ends came to 12 bases. CDR3 bases: TGTGCCAGCTCACCCCGGGACTCCCTAGAGACCCAGTACTTC. Encoded protein: CASSPRDSLETQYF.